This TCR beta chain stems from a study of OX40 agonist ivuxolimab in advanced cancers. Study-wide background: As their treatment, patients were administered ivuxolimab, an agonistic anti-OX40 (CD134) antibody.

This clone was counted once. What it recognizes is unknown. V gave up 1 base and J gave up 7 bases; unmatched junction bases: 8. Germline CDR1 and CDR2: SGHRS and YFSETQ. This CDR3 contains 15 residues. Repertoires were generated with immunoSEQ multiplex PCR, while TCRdb's copy carries only in-frame clones and drops some. The table shows 95,000 to 100,000 clones, with around 85% occurring only once. General observations from the study: Researchers did not establish what antigens the expanded peripheral T cells target.

The chain is built from TRBV5-1 and TRBJ1-2, with 9 bases aligning to TRBD1. The source was CD4+ or CD8+ T cells sorted from blood, collected in a trial of the OX40 agonist ivuxolimab. The sequence came from an adult with an advanced solid tumor such as melanoma, head and neck, liver or kidney cancer. The CDR3 DNA is TGCGCCAGCAGCTTGAGACAGGGGGGCAGTGGTGGCTACACCTTC. It encodes CASSLRQGGSGGYTF.